This T cell receptor (beta chain) was observed in a study of metastatic and nonmetastatic thyroid tumors. Study information: Comparative analysis of repertoires was undertaken across blood and tumor or nodule tissue obtained from malignant and benign thyroid patients. Study-level points and caveats: Across blood and tumor, TCR beta diversity in malignant thyroid tumors was reportedly significantly higher than in benign nodules.

The CDR3 is 14 amino acids. Germline V gives CDR1 KGHDR, CDR2 SFDVKD. The V gene lost 10 bases and the J gene lost 1 base, with 13 bases spanning the gap. There are many counts of this clone. Its antigen is currently unknown. Authors' analysis steps: In papillary thyroid cancer, a distant-metastasis classifier was built using CDR3 differences across clinicopathological groups. TCRdb re-called the PCR reads through MiXCR. The V and J calls follow TCRdb's processing rather than the paper's. The table has 43,000 or so clones, approximately 26% seen once. Thyroid surgery had not been preceded by any treatment in any patient.

The chain is built from TRBV24-1 and TRBJ2-1, with D tentatively TRBD1 (6 bases). This TCR derives from a male donor with papillary thyroid cancer or a benign thyroid nodule (not recorded which). Some clones in this sample may be carry-over from other donors' samples. Sequenced material: blood. The CDR3 loop reads CATSHRASYNEQFF. CDR3 nucleotides: TGTGCCACTAGCCACAGGGCTTCCTACAATGAGCAGTTCTTC.